This T cell receptor beta chain emerged from a study of T cell responses to AZD1222 COVID-19 vaccine. Profiling relied on immunoSEQ multiplex PCR, and the TCRdb table lists in-frame clones only, not all of them. Of some 14,000 clones listed, under 85% are singletons. V was clipped by 6 bases and J by 6 bases; unmatched bases: 3. This CDR3 comprises 14 residues. Germline V gene lookup returns CDR1 SQVTM and CDR2 ANQGSEA. Study-level points and caveats: Spike-specific TCRs gained breadth and depth after people received two AZD1222 doses. Seropositive status at baseline applied to only 5 to 7 AZD1222 recipients. Nearly half of spike-specific TCRs reportedly target unmutated variant regions.

Analysis merged second doses at about 4 or about 12 weeks. Notes on this clone: Its antigen is currently unknown.

Sequences were derived from peripheral blood, sampled 28 days after the second AZD1222 dose. This receptor was identified in an adult who received the AZD1222 COVID-19 vaccine. This sequence joins TRBV29-1 and TRBJ2-2; 14 nucleotides match TRBD2. The chain's CDR3 is CSVGLAGAAGELFF. The CDR3 DNA sequence: TGCAGCGTGGGACTAGCGGGAGCGGCCGGGGAGCTGTTTTTT.